The following is a T cell receptor (beta chain) sequence with its context. In its sample, this clonotype comes out as medium-sized (0.01 to 0.1%). The clone's antigen remains unknown. No quality values exist for individual bases; no much larger clone is one base distant. The data stem from a study of prognosis after radiotherapy for stage I lung cancer (dated by TCRdb to about 2021). For the study in its entirety: Between April 2018 and January 2019, 20 or so stage I NSCLC patients were enrolled in Nanjing, China. Among the enrolled patients, roughly 14 had newly diagnosed primary stage I lung tumors, while five had oligometastatic NSCLC following surgical resection of the primary tumor. All patients were regarded as medically inoperable, because of comorbidities in about eleven patients and refusal of surgery in roughly seven patients. Ages in the cohort of about a dozen men and about 6 women ranged from roughly 50 to 95 years, with a median of 74. Squamous cell carcinoma histology was identified in roughly seven patients, and adenocarcinoma histology was identified in about a dozen patients. SBRT was delivered in 3 to 5 fractions with a biologically effective dose of at least 100 Gy, and image-guided IMRT or VMAT was used for delivery. Concurrent therapy was not administered to any patient alongside SBRT. Four of the 19 patients developed distant metastases after SBRT, at a median of approximately 7 months; the other 15 showed no significant progression. Peripheral blood TCR beta repertoires were profiled in stage I NSCLC patients before and after stereotactic body radiotherapy, and the repertoires were related to distant failure. The study sequenced approximately 40 blood samples from 20 or so patients, one before and one after SBRT per patient.

Two rounds of multiplex PCR on genomic DNA were used to amplify the TCR beta CDR3 region. In the first round of PCR, primers specific to each TRBV and TRBJ gene were used, and the primer sequences are filed in Chinese patent CN105087789A. Universal primers were used in the second PCR round. The Roche High Pure PCR Template Preparation Kit was used to extract genomic DNA from the frozen PBMCs. Paired-end sequencing with 151 bp reads was performed on the libraries using an Illumina HiSeq 3000. Per the source publication's procedure: CutAdapt was used to remove raw reads lacking the multiplex PCR primer sequences. PEAR was used to merge high-quality paired reads into contigs. By aligning each contig to reference sequences, MiXCR assigned the TRB V, D and J gene segments to that contig. CDR3 sequences were clustered by base quality and sequence similarity to remove sequencing errors. Shannon entropy, normalized by the natural log of the productive TCR sequence number, served as the measure of diversity. To get clonality, Shannon entropy was divided by the natural log of the number of unique clonotypes, and that result was subtracted from one. Progression-free survival cut-offs for repertoire metrics were chosen using the Youden index of ROC curves, with analyses run in R 3.5.3. Using fastp trimming at Q25 and MiXCR clonotype assembly, TCRdb reanalyzed the public sequencing data and kept in-frame beta chains. Entries that share a CDR3 protein sequence are merged under the most common genes and DNA. The authors' filters were not applied to this entry. A total of about 15,000 distinct CDR3 sequences appear in this sample, 50% to 65% of them only once. The ten most abundant clones make up roughly 26% of the sample.

Results the study describes overall, beyond this receptor: TRBV and TRBJ usage frequencies reportedly varied with metastasis status, involving two V genes at baseline and about 10 V and two J genes after SBRT. Tumor specificity of expanded TCR clones was not determined. All reported P values were unadjusted for multiple comparisons. Post-SBRT Shannon entropy and its change from baseline were lower in patients who developed distant metastases; baseline Shannon entropy was not associated with metastases. After SBRT, the number of unique TCR clones decreased (median roughly 9,900 before versus 6,500 to 7,500 after; Wilcoxon paired P=0.011). The study was limited by its small cohort and short follow-up, and the findings require independent validation.

No patient had a history of other malignancies or prior chemotherapy or radiotherapy, and all had node-negative disease on CT and PET/CT. At each of the two time points, 5.5 to 7.5 milliliters of peripheral venous blood were collected into EDTA tubes. Ficoll-Paque Plus density-gradient centrifugation was used to isolate PBMCs. Immediately after collection, samples were stored at -80 degrees C until analysis. In the germline V gene, CDR1 corresponds to MRHNA and CDR2 to SNTAGT. The V end loses 6 bases and the J end loses 2 bases, and a stretch of 7 bases separates them. Including cysteine and phenylalanine, the CDR3 has 13 amino acids. The sequence is cut down to CDR3 DNA, 39 bases in frame from base 1.

This clonotype originated in a donor over 45 with non-small cell lung cancer. The V and J segments used are TRBV6-4 and TRBJ2-2, with the D gene not confidently named. This specimen consisted of PBMCs, obtained before or after stereotactic body radiation therapy (not recorded which). The base sequence is TGTGCCAGCAGGGCGCTTAACACCGGGGAGCTGTTTTTT. Its protein product is CASRALNTGELFF.